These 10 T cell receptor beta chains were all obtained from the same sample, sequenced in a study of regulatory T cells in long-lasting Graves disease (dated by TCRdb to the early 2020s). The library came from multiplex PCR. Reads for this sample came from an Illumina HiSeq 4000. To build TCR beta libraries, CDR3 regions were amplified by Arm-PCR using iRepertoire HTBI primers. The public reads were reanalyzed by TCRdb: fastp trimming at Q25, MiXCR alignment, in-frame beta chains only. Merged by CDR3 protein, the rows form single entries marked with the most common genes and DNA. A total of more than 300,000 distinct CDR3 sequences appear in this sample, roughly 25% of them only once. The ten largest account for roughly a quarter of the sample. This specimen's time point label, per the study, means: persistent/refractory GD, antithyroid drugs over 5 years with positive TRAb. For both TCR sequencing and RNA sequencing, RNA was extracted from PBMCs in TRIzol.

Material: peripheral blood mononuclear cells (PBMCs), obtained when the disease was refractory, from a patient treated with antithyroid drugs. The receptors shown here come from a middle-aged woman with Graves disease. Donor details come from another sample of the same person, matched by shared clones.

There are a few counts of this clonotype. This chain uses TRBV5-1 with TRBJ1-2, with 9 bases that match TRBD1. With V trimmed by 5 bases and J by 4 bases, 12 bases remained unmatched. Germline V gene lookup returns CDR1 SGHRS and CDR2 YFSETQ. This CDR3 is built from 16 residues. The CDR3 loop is CASSLLPGQGSYGYTF. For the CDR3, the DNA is TGCGCCAGCAGTTTACTACCTGGACAGGGGAGCTATGGCTACACCTTC.

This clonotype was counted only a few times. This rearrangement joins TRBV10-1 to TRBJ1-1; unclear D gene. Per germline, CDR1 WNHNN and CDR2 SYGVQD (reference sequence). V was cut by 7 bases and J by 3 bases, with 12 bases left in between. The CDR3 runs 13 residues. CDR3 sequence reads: CASKGWEDTEAFF. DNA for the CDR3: TGCGCCAGCAAAGGGTGGGAAGACACTGAAGCTTTCTTT.

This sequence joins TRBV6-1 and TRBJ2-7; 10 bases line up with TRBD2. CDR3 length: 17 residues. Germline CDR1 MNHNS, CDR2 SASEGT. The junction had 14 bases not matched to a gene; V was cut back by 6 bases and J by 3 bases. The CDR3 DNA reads TGTGCCAGCAGGCCTGGAGTTGGACTAGCGGATTTCTACGAGCAGTACTTC. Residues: CASRPGVGLADFYEQYF.

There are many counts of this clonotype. In DNA form, the CDR3 reads TGTGCCAGCAGTTCCCCTAGCGGGAGCAGGAACGAGCAGTACTTC. Protein sequence: CASSSPSGSRNEQYF. V usage is TRBV28 and J usage is TRBJ2-7; TRBD2 agrees at 10 bases. CDR3 size: 15 residues. Looked up from germline, CDR1 is MDHEN and CDR2 is SYDVKM. Trimming took 4 bases from V and 5 from J; bases not matched to a gene: 8.

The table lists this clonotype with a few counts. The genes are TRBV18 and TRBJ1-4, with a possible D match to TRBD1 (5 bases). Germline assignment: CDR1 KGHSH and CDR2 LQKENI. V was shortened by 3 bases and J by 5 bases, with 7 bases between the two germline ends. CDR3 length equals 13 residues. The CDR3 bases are TGTGCCAGCTCACCGACAGCGAATGAAAAACTGTTTTTT. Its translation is CASSPTANEKLFF.

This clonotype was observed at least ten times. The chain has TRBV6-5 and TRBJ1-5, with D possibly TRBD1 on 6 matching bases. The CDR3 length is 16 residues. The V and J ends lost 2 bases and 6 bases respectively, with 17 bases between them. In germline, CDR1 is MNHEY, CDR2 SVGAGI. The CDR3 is CASSYESGGLGQPQHF. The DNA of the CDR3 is TGTGCCAGCAGTTACGAGTCGGGGGGCCTGGGTCAGCCCCAGCATTTT.

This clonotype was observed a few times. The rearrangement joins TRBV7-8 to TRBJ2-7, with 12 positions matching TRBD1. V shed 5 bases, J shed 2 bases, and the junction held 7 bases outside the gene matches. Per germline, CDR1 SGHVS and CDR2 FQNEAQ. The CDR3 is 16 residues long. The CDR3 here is CASSRVGTGGTYEQYF. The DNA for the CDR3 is TGTGCCAGCAGCAGAGTAGGGACAGGGGGCACCTACGAGCAGTACTTC. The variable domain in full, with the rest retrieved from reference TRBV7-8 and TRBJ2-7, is GAGVSQSPRYKVAKRGQDVALRCDPISGHVSLFWYQQALGQGPEFLTYFQNEAQLDKSGLPSDRFFAERPEGSVSTLKIQRTQQEDSAVYLCASSRVGTGGTYEQYFGPGTRLTVT.

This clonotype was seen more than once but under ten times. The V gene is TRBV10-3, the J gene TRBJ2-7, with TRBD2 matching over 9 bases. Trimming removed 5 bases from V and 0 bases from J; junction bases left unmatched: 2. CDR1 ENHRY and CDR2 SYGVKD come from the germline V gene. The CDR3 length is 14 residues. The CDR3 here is CAISLAGSSYEQYF. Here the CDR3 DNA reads TGTGCCATCAGTCTAGCGGGGAGCTCCTACGAGCAGTACTTC.

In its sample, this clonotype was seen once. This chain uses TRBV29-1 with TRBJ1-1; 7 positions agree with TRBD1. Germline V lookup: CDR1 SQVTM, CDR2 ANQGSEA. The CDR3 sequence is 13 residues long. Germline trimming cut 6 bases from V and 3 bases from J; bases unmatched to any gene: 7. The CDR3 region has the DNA TGCAGCGTCCACAGGGGCAGGGACACTGAAGCTTTCTTT. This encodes CSVHRGRDTEAFF.

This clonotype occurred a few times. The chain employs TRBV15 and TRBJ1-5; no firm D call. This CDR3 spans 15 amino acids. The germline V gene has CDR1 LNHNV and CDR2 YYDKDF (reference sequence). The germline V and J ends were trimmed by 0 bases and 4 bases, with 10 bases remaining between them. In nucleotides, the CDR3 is TGTGCCACCAGCAGAGAGGGGATGAGGAATCAGCCCCAGCATTTT. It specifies CATSREGMRNQPQHF. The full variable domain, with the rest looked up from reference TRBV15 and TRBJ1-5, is DAMVIQNPRYQVTQFGKPVTLSCSQTLNHNVMYWYQQKSSQAPKLLFHYYDKDFNNEADTPDNFQSRRPNTSFCFLDIRSPGLGDTAMYLCATSREGMRNQPQHFGDGTRLSIL.